These 25 T cell receptor beta chains share one sample of origin, sequenced in a study of T cell responses to AZD1222 COVID-19 vaccine. TCRdb's copy holds only in-frame clones and misses some; the assay was immunoSEQ multiplex PCR. The sample lists about 150,000 clones, over 80% occurring once. Sequencing used peripheral blood, obtained 28 days after the second AZD1222 dose. These receptors all stem from an adult who received the AZD1222 COVID-19 vaccine.

The chain carries TRBV19 and TRBJ1-1; TRBD1 agrees at 9 bases. The CDR3 contains 15 residues. Germline V gene lookup returns CDR1 LNHDA and CDR2 SQIVND (reference sequence). V gave up 6 bases and J gave up 6 bases; unmatched junction bases: 11. This chain's CDR3 is CASSRGTGRLAEAFF. CDR3 nucleotides: TGTGCCAGTAGCCGCGGGACAGGGCGGTTAGCTGAAGCTTTCTTT.

V gene TRBV5-4 combines with J gene TRBJ2-7; 8 bases line up with TRBD2. Trimming cost V 3 bases and J 3 bases; bases outside gene matches: 2. The germline V gene has CDR1 SGHNT and CDR2 YYREEE (reference sequence). The CDR3 runs 13 residues. The CDR3 reads CASSSGGNYEQYF. The CDR3 DNA follows: TGTGCCAGCAGCTCGGGGGGGAACTACGAGCAGTACTTC.

This clone appeared a single time. The chain carries TRBV9 and TRBJ2-7; 11 nucleotides agree with TRBD2. The CDR3 loop spans 14 amino acids. Losses at the gene ends were 2 bases for V and 7 bases for J; bases not matched to a gene: 5. Germline CDR1 reads SGDLS; CDR2 reads YYNGEE. Here the CDR3 reads CASSVGTSGEEQYF. The CDR3 coding sequence is TGTGCCAGCAGCGTCGGGACTAGCGGAGAGGAGCAGTACTTC.

The chain joins TRBV11-1 to TRBJ2-7; D not certain. This CDR3 has 12 residues. Germline lookup yields CDR1 SGHAT and CDR2 FQDESV (reference sequence). V gave up 5 bases and J gave up 3 bases, with 8 bases separating them. CDR3 loop: CASSVLNYEQYF. DNA of the CDR3: TGTGCCAGCAGCGTATTAAACTACGAGCAGTACTTC.

The chain carries TRBV6-5 and TRBJ2-1, with 11 bases that match TRBD1. CDR3 length: 15 residues. V lost 7 bases, J lost 3 bases, and 5 bases stayed unmatched. The germline V gene encodes CDR1 MNHEY and CDR2 SVGAGI. CDR3 in amino acids: CASTWTGGGYNEQFF. The CDR3 DNA reads as TGTGCCAGCACTTGGACAGGGGGCGGCTACAATGAGCAGTTCTTC.

This clone has only one observation. This chain connects TRBV2 to TRBJ1-4, with no clear D. Trimming took off 5 bases at V and 8 bases at J, with 12 bases between the two ends. Germline V CDR1 and CDR2: SNHLY, FYNNEI. The CDR3 contains 13 residues. The CDR3 reads CASSTRSREKLFF. The CDR3, as DNA: TGTGCCAGCAGTACTCGGTCGAGAGAAAAACTGTTTTTT.

V is TRBV7-3 and J is TRBJ2-5, with D unresolved. From germline, CDR1 is SGHTA and CDR2 FQGTGA. Trimming cost V 5 bases and J 4 bases, with 17 bases left between them. The CDR3 covers 15 residues. The CDR3 protein is CASSLHGQTGETQYF. CDR3 DNA: TGTGCCAGCAGCCTCCACGGCCAGACGGGAGAGACCCAGTACTTC.

The chain carries TRBV19 and TRBJ1-2; possible D gene TRBD1, 5 bases. Germline CDR1 LNHDA, CDR2 SQIVND (reference sequence). The CDR3 loop spans 12 amino acids. Trimming removed 5 bases from V and 5 bases from J, with 9 bases in between. The CDR3 here is CASSLTAYGYTF. CDR3 nucleotide sequence: TGTGCCAGTAGTCTGACAGCTTATGGCTACACCTTC.

This chain links TRBV18 with TRBJ2-7; D perhaps matches TRBD2 (6 bases). In germline, CDR1 is KGHSH, CDR2 LQKENI. V lost 0 bases and J 6 bases, leaving 15 bases between the germline ends. The CDR3 spans 15 residues. The CDR3 nucleotides are TGTGCCAGCTCACCACCCTTTGCGGGGTCGCGCGAGCAGTACTTC. It is translated as CASSPPFAGSREQYF.

The V call is TRBV7-9, the J call TRBJ2-2; tentatively, D is TRBD2 (5 bases). V was cut by 5 bases and J by 6 bases, with 7 bases left in between. CDR1 and CDR2 from the germline V gene are SEHNR and FQNEAQ (reference sequence). This CDR3 is 12 amino acids long. The chain's CDR3 is CASSRGSGELFF. CDR3 sequence (DNA): TGTGCCAGCAGCCGGGGATCCGGGGAGCTGTTTTTT.

The chain is built from TRBV7-9 and TRBJ2-7; 9 bases align to TRBD1. The J segment lost 4 bases and the V segment lost 4 bases, leaving 5 bases of the junction unmatched. The CDR3 spans 14 residues. Germline assignment: CDR1 SEHNR and CDR2 FQNEAQ (reference sequence). This CDR3 is CASSWTGVRYEQYF. The CDR3 DNA is TGTGCCAGCAGCTGGACAGGGGTTAGGTACGAGCAGTACTTC.

The chain couples TRBV3-1 (or the pseudogene TRBV3-2) to TRBJ2-1, with 10 bases matching TRBD2. CDR1 LGHDT and CDR2 YNNKEL come from the germline V gene (reference sequence). V shed 3 bases, J shed 4 bases, and the junction held 9 bases outside the gene matches. The CDR3 consists of 17 residues. The CDR3 region is CASSHDRTSGRYNEQFF. CDR3 coding DNA: TGTGCCAGCAGCCACGACAGGACTAGCGGCCGGTACAATGAGCAGTTCTTC.

The genes are TRBV19 and TRBJ2-3, with 9 bases lining up with TRBD2. Germline values: CDR1 LNHDA, CDR2 SQIVND (reference sequence). After removal of 6 bases from V and 3 bases from J, the junction contained 7 bases not matched to a gene. CDR3 length equals 15 residues. The chain's CDR3 is CASSISGGETDTQYF. CDR3 nucleotides: TGTGCCAGTAGCATTAGCGGGGGTGAGACAGATACGCAGTATTTT.

The V and J genes are TRBV18 and TRBJ2-7; 12 bases line up with TRBD1. This CDR3 is 13 amino acids long. CDR1 KGHSH and CDR2 LQKENI come from the germline V gene. Losses at the gene ends were 9 bases for V and 4 bases for J; bases not matched to a gene: 4. The CDR3 sequence: CASQGQGAYEQYF. The CDR3, as DNA: TGTGCCAGTCAGGGACAGGGGGCTTACGAGCAGTACTTC.

The chain has TRBV4-1 and TRBJ2-1; D perhaps matches TRBD1 (5 bases). Trimming took 2 bases from V and 8 from J, leaving 13 bases between them. Germline CDR1 MGHRA, CDR2 YSYEKL. The CDR3 has 14 residues. CDR3 sequence (DNA): TGCGCCAGCAGCCAAACTCAGGGCGATTATGAGCAGTTCTTC. This sequence encodes CASSQTQGDYEQFF.

The chain employs TRBV2 and TRBJ1-2, with 7 bases fitting TRBD1. Germline-derived CDR1 and CDR2 are SNHLY and FYNNEI. V shed 4 bases and J 5 bases; nucleotides not matched to a gene: 4. The CDR3 sequence is 13 residues long. Here the CDR3 reads CASSVTGEYGYTF. As DNA, the CDR3 is TGTGCCAGCAGTGTCACAGGGGAGTATGGCTACACCTTC.

This clone occurred a few times. This chain connects TRBV3-1 (or the pseudogene TRBV3-2) to TRBJ1-6; D ambiguous. The CDR3 has 17 residues. V was clipped by 0 bases and J by 7 bases, with 16 bases between them. Germline CDR1 and CDR2: LGHDT and YNNKEL (reference sequence). The CDR3 loop is CASSQENTPGGNSPLHF. CDR3 nucleotides: TGTGCCAGCAGCCAAGAAAATACTCCCGGCGGAAATTCACCCCTCCACTTT.

The chain is built from TRBV6-5 and TRBJ2-7, with 12 bases fitting TRBD2. Losses at the gene ends were 7 bases for V and 4 bases for J; bases not matched to a gene: 5. Germline CDR1 MNHEY, CDR2 SVGAGI. CDR3 length: 14 amino acids. For the CDR3, the DNA is TGTGCCAGCAACGGACTAGCGGGACCTTACGAGCAGTACTTC. Amino acid sequence: CASNGLAGPYEQYF.

The chain recombines TRBV5-1 with TRBJ1-6, with 8 bases matching TRBD1. Germline-derived CDR1 and CDR2 are SGHRS and YFSETQ. This CDR3 spans 16 amino acids. The V segment lost 4 bases and the J segment 2 bases; nucleotides outside the gene matches: 5. The CDR3 coding sequence is TGCGCCAGCAGCCCAGGGACAGGCCCCTATAATTCACCCCTCCACTTT. It encodes CASSPGTGPYNSPLHF.

This sequence joins TRBV5-6 and TRBJ1-4; D is possibly TRBD1 (6 bases). Germline lookup yields CDR1 SGHDT and CDR2 YYEEEE. V lost 6 bases, J lost 5 bases, and 14 bases lay in between. This CDR3 has 14 residues. CDR3 in DNA: TGTGCCAGCACCCGGGGGGCAGAAAATGAAAAACTGTTTTTT. Translation gives CASTRGAENEKLFF.

The V gene is TRBV11-2, the J gene TRBJ1-5; 10 nucleotides line up with TRBD1. CDR1 and CDR2 from the germline V gene are SGHAT and FQNNGV. The CDR3 totals 15 residues. V lost 3 bases and J lost 9; bases outside the gene matches: 8. DNA of the CDR3: TGTGCCAGCAGCTTCTCCGGGACAGGGGTTGGGCCCCAGCATTTT. It encodes CASSFSGTGVGPQHF.

This chain links TRBV3-1 (or the pseudogene TRBV3-2) with TRBJ1-6; maybe TRBD1 (5 bases). The V gene lost 1 base and the J gene lost 7 bases, with 11 bases spanning the gap. Germline CDR1 LGHDT, CDR2 YNNKEL (reference sequence). This CDR3 has 15 amino acids. In DNA form, the CDR3 reads TGTGCCAGCAGCCAAGGGTTGGGGCGAAATTCACCCCTCCACTTT. Translation gives CASSQGLGRNSPLHF.

The CDR3 region has the DNA TGTGCCAGCAGCGTTAGACAGGGAGGGGTCAATGAGCAGTTCTTC. It codes for CASSVRQGGVNEQFF. V gene TRBV9 combines with J gene TRBJ2-1; the D call may be TRBD1 or TRBD2 (7 bases each). Trimming took 2 bases from V and 6 from J, leaving 15 bases between them. Germline CDR1 is SGDLS and CDR2 is YYNGEE. The CDR3 is 15 amino acids.

CDR3 amino acids: CASSPLAGNYNEQFF. The DNA for the CDR3 is TGTGCCAGCAGTCCCCTAGCGGGAAACTACAATGAGCAGTTCTTC. The chain links TRBV3-1 (or the pseudogene TRBV3-2) to TRBJ2-1, with 9 nucleotides matching TRBD2. Germline-derived CDR1 and CDR2 are LGHDT and YNNKEL (reference sequence). The V and J ends lost 6 bases and 3 bases, in that order; junction bases with no gene match: 6. This CDR3 has 15 residues.

CDR3 in DNA: TGTGCCAGCAGCTACCCCCGACTAGCGGGAGTATCTGGGTACGAGCAGTACTTC. This translates into CASSYPRLAGVSGYEQYF. This rearrangement joins TRBV7-8 to TRBJ2-7; 12 bases agree with TRBD2. V shed 4 bases, J shed 4 bases, and the junction held 14 bases outside the gene matches. The CDR3 length is 18 residues. CDR1 and CDR2 from the germline V gene are SGHVS and FQNEAQ.